This T cell receptor (beta chain) is drawn from a study of blood T cell repertoires in COVID-19. Germline assignment: CDR1 MNHEY and CDR2 SMNVEV (reference sequence). This CDR3 is built from 14 residues. V lost 2 bases to trimming and J lost 3 bases, with 11 bases between them. Profiled with immunoSEQ multiplex PCR; TCRdb holds only in-frame clones, not every one. Among 95,000 to 110,000 clones listed, about 90% were seen once. The rearrangement joins TRBV27 to TRBJ2-7; a possible D gene is TRBD1 (5 bases). The sample comprised peripheral blood. The sequence came from a human donor in a cohort sampled during active COVID-19. The DNA for the CDR3 is TGTGCCAGCAGTTTAAGGAAGGGGCTCTACGAGCAGTACTTC. Amino acid sequence: CASSLRKGLYEQYF.